The 7 T cell receptor beta chains in this list originate from one sample, sequenced in a study of cytomegalovirus exposure and HLA in healthy donors. PCR employed 60 Vbeta and 13 Jbeta primers. Some clones are missing from TCRdb's copy, which holds only in-frame ones; the method was immunoSEQ multiplex PCR. The profile shows about 150,000 clones, approximately 83% of them singletons. Material for sequencing was PBMCs. Receptor source: a woman between 40 and 50 years old in good health and CMV-seronegative.

The chain couples TRBV9 to TRBJ1-2, with no clear D. Trimming left V 0 bases short and J 8 bases short, with 17 bases between. Germline CDR1 reads SGDLS; CDR2 reads YYNGEE. The CDR3 covers 15 residues. The CDR3 sequence: CASSVAWTPSRGYTF. CDR3 coding DNA: TGTGCCAGCAGCGTAGCCTGGACCCCTAGCAGGGGCTACACCTTC.

This chain connects TRBV7-8 to TRBJ1-3; 8 bases match TRBD1. Germline values: CDR1 SGHVS, CDR2 FQNEAQ. The ends lost 5 bases at V and 9 bases at J; junction bases unmatched: 3. The CDR3 totals 12 residues. This CDR3 is CASSGTGSTIYF. CDR3 DNA: TGTGCCAGCAGCGGGACAGGCAGCACCATATATTTT.

V usage is TRBV2 and J usage is TRBJ2-5; 9 bases are shared with TRBD1. Trimming cost V 8 bases and J 1 base; bases outside gene matches: 14. The length of the CDR3 is 17 residues. Germline CDR1 and CDR2: SNHLY and FYNNEI. Written as DNA, the CDR3 is TGTGCCAGCCAGGGGGCCACAGGGGGCGTTATCCAAGAGACCCAGTACTTC. It translates to CASQGATGGVIQETQYF.

V usage is TRBV2 and J usage is TRBJ1-1, with D perhaps TRBD1 (6 bases). The CDR3 loop spans 14 amino acids. Per the germline V gene, CDR1 is SNHLY and CDR2 is FYNNEI. V lost 6 bases and J lost 4, with 15 bases in between. The chain's CDR3 is CASSWGLGGTEAFF. In DNA, the CDR3 is TGTGCCAGCAGCTGGGGGCTTGGGGGCACTGAAGCTTTCTTT. The full variable domain, with the rest looked up from reference TRBV2 and TRBJ1-1, is EPEVTQTPSHQVTQMGQEVILRCVPISNHLYFYWYRQILGQKVEFLVSFYNNEISEKSEIFDDQFSVERPDGSNFTLKIRSTKLEDSAMYFCASSWGLGGTEAFFGQGTRLTVV.

This chain uses TRBV29-1 with TRBJ2-6; D unresolved. Germline V gene sequence: CDR1 SQVTM, CDR2 ANQGSEA. The V gene lost 4 bases and the J gene lost 2 bases, with 6 bases spanning the gap. The CDR3 is made up of 13 amino acids. CDR3 protein: CSVGLPGANVLTF. The CDR3 nucleotides read TGCAGCGTTGGTCTCCCTGGGGCCAACGTCCTGACTTTC.

The sample holds one count of this clone. The chain is built from TRBV28 and TRBJ2-3, with 11 nucleotides matching TRBD1. After removal of 6 bases from V and 8 bases from J, the junction contained 7 bases not matched to a gene. The CDR3 length is 14 residues. Germline assignment: CDR1 MDHEN and CDR2 SYDVKM. CDR3 amino acids: CASSTWDRGGTQYF. CDR3 in DNA: TGTGCCAGCAGCACTTGGGACAGGGGGGGTACGCAGTATTTT. Combining the CDR3 with reference TRBV28 and TRBJ2-3 gives the whole variable domain DVKVTQSSRYLVKRTGEKVFLECVQDMDHENMFWYRQDPGLGLRLIYFSYDVKMKEKGDIPEGYSVSREKKERFSLILESASTNQTSMYLCASSTWDRGGTQYFGPGTRLTVL.

The chain is built from TRBV7-2 and TRBJ2-5; D uncertain. The V gene's germline CDR1 is SGHTA and CDR2 FQGNSA. The CDR3 runs to 15 residues. The V gene lost 2 bases and the J gene lost 5 bases, with 15 bases spanning the gap. The CDR3 nucleotides read TGTGCCAGCAGCTTATATTTGAATTCCGGGGAGACCCAGTACTTC. Encoded protein: CASSLYLNSGETQYF.